A selection of T cell receptor beta chains follows, all from one sample in a study of identical twins. Via MiXCR, TCRdb re-called the 5' RACE reads, giving one row per CDR3 protein. The sample yields about 390,000 distinct CDR3 sequences, approximately 8.7% seen once. Sequencing used naive T cells sorted from blood. All receptors derive from a woman between 45 and 60 years old in good health. The CDR3 runs from the conserved cysteine through the conserved F or W. D genes are given only for firm matches. The listing skips clone size in some rows; elsewhere it reads once, few, many or a size class.

abundance	j_gene	d_gene	v_gene	CDR3nt	CDR3aa
many	TRBJ1-5	-	TRBV29-1	TGCAGCGTTGAAGAACCCCAGGGGAATCAGCCCCAGCATTTT	CSVEEPQGNQPQHF
few	TRBJ2-1	-	TRBV24-1	TGTGCCACCCAACCCACACGTTTTTCCTACAATGAGCAGTTCTTC	CATQPTRFSYNEQFF
few	TRBJ1-1	-	TRBV5-5	TGTGCCAGCAGCTTAGGGCCACTCGAGAGGGCTTTCTTT	CASSLGPLERAFF
-	TRBJ2-2	TRBD1	TRBV12-3/TRBV12-4	TGTGCCAGCAGGCGGGGACAGGGAGGCGACACCGGGGAGCTGTTTTTT	CASRRGQGGDTGELFF
-	TRBJ2-3	TRBD2	TRBV5-1	TGCGCCAGCATGACTAGCGGGATATCAGATACGCAGTATTTT	CASMTSGISDTQYF
few	TRBJ1-1	TRBD1	TRBV12-3/TRBV12-4	TGTGCCAGCAGTCCTTCCTCAGGGGGCGCGTCTGAAGCTTTCTTT	CASSPSSGGASEAFF
-	TRBJ2-2	TRBD1	TRBV6-5	TGTGCGACAGGGCCCACCGGGGAGCTGTTTTTT	CATGPTGELFF
many	TRBJ1-6	-	TRBV5-1	TGCGCCAGCAGCTCCTTCGGGACATCAAATTCACCCCTCCACTTT	CASSSFGTSNSPLHF
few	TRBJ2-5	TRBD1	TRBV11-2	TGTGCCAGCAGCTTAGTTGGACAGGCAACGGAGACCCAGTACTTC	CASSLVGQATETQYF
few	TRBJ2-3	-	TRBV18	TGTGCCAGCTCACCAAGGCCCCCCAGCGGAGCCATTGCAGATACGCAGTATTTT	CASSPRPPSGAIADTQYF
many	TRBJ1-1	TRBD1	TRBV29-1	TGCAGCGTGAGGGGGCGTTGGGGCACTGAAGCTTTCTTT	CSVRGRWGTEAFF